This T cell receptor beta chain was obtained from a study of cytomegalovirus exposure and HLA in healthy donors. Study findings and constraints: It was only CMV serostatus that was available as immune exposure information.

PCR primers comprised 60 Vbeta and 13 Jbeta primers. The table came from immunoSEQ multiplex PCR; TCRdb's copy has only in-frame clones and leaves some out. Seen here are around 70,000 clones, about four fifths observed once, and the top ten hold roughly 12%. Remarks on this clone: Its antigen is as yet unknown.

The sequenced sample was PBMCs. The receptor comes from a male donor in good health and CMV-seropositive.

The CDR3: CASNLESTEAFF. CDR3 in DNA: TGTGCCAGCAATTTGGAGAGCACTGAAGCTTTCTTT. The chain joins TRBV2 to TRBJ1-1; D is unclear. V lost 7 bases, J lost 4 bases, and 10 bases lay in between. Germline CDR1 is SNHLY and CDR2 is FYNNEI. The length of the CDR3 is 12 residues.